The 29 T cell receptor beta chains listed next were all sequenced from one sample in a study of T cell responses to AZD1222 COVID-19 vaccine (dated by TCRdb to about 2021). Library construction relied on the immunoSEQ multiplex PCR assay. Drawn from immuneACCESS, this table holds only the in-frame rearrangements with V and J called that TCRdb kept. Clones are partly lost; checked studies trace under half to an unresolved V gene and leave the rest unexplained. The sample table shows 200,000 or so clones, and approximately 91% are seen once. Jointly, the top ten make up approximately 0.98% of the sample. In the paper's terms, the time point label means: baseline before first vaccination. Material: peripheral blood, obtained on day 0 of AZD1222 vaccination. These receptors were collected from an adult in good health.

CDR3 loop: CASSLSENNEQFF. The CDR3 coding sequence is TGTGCCAGCAGCTTATCAGAAAACAATGAGCAGTTCTTC. The V and J genes are TRBV11-3 and TRBJ2-1; no clear D gene. Trimming removed 2 bases at V and 5 bases at J, with 7 bases between. The CDR3 is 13 residues long. Germline V gene sequence: CDR1 SGHNT, CDR2 YENEEA.

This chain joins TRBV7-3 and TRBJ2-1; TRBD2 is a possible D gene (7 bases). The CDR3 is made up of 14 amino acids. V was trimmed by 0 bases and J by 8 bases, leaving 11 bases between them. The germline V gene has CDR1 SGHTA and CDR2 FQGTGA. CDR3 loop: CASSLTVGGDEQFF. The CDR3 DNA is TGTGCCAGCAGCTTAACTGTAGGGGGGGATGAGCAGTTCTTC.

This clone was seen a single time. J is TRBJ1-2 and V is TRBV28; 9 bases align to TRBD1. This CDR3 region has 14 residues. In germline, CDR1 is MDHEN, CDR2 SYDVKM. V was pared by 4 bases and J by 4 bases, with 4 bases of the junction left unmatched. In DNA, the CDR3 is TGTGCCAGCAGTTCGGGACAGGGAGTCTATGGCTACACCTTC. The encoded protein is CASSSGQGVYGYTF.

The CDR3 DNA follows: TGTGCCAGCACTCGGGACAGCTCCTACAATGAGCAGTTCTTC. Its protein product is CASTRDSSYNEQFF. The chain has TRBV2 and TRBJ2-1; TRBD1 matches at 7 bases. CDR1 is SNHLY, CDR2 FYNNEI, per germline. Trimming at V came to 7 bases and at J to 0 bases, leaving 3 bases not matched to a gene. CDR3 length equals 14 residues.

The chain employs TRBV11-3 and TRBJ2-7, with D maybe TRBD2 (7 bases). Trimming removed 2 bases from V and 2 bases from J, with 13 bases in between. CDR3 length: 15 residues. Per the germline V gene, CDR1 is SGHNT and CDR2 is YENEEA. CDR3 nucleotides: TGTGCCAGCAGCTTAAGGGCGGGGGCCACCTACGAGCAGTACTTC. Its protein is CASSLRAGATYEQYF.

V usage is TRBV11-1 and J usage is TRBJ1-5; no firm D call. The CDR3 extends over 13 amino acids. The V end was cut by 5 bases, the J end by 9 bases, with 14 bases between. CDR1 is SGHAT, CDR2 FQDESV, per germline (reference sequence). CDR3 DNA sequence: TGTGCCAGCAGCCCAGGTTTGGGTCGGCCCCAGCATTTT. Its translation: CASSPGLGRPQHF. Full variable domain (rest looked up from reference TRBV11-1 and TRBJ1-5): EAEVAQSPRYKITEKSQAVAFWCDPISGHATLYWYRQILGQGPELLVQFQDESVVDDSQLPKDRFSAERLKGVDSTLKIQPAELGDSAMYLCASSPGLGRPQHFGDGTRLSIL.

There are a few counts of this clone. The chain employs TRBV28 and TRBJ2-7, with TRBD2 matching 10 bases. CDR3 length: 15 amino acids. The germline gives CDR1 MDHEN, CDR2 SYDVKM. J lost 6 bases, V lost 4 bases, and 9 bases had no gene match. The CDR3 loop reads CASSSTSGNFGEQYF. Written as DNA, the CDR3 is TGTGCCAGCAGTTCCACTAGCGGGAATTTTGGCGAGCAGTACTTC.

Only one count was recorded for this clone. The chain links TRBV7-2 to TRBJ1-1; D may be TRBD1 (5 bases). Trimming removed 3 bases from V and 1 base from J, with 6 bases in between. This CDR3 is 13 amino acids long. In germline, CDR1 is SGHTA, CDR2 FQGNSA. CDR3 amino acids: CASSFGANTEAFF. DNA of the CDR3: TGTGCCAGCAGCTTTGGGGCGAACACTGAAGCTTTCTTT.

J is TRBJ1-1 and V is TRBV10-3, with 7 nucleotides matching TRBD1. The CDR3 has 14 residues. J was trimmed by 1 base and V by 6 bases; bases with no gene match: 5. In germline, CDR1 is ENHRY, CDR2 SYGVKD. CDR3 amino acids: CAISVDRQNTEAFF. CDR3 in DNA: TGTGCCATCAGCGTGGACAGGCAGAACACTGAAGCTTTCTTT.

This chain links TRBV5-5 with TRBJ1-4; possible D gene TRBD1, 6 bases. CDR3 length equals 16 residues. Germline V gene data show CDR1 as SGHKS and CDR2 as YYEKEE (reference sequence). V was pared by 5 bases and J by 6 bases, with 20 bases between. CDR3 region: CASSPIRSRGDEKLFF. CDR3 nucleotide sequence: TGTGCCAGCAGTCCGATACGGTCAAGGGGGGATGAAAAACTGTTTTTT. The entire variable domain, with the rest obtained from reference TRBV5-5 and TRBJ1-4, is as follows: DAGVTQSPTHLIKTRGQQVTLRCSPISGHKSVSWYQQVLGQGPQFIFQYYEKEERGRGNFPDRFSARQFPNYSSELNVNALLLGDSALYLCASSPIRSRGDEKLFFGSGTQLSVL.

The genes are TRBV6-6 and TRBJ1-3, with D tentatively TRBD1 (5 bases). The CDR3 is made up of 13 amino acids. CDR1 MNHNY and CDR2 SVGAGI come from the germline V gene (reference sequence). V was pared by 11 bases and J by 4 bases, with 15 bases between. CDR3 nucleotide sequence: TGTGCCGGGTCGGAGGGGAAGGGAAACACCATATATTTT. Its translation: CAGSEGKGNTIYF.

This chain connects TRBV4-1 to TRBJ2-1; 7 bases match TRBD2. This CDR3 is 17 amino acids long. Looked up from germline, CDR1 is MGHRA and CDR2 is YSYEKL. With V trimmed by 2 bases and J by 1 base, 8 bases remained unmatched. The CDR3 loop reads CASSQPKRGRSYNEQFF. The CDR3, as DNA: TGCGCCAGCAGCCAACCCAAGCGGGGCCGTTCCTACAATGAGCAGTTCTTC.

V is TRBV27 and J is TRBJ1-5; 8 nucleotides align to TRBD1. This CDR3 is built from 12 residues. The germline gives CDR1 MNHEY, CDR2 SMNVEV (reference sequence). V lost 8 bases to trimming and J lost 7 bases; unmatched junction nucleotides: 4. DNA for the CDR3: TGTGCCAGCGCAGGGGGCGGACAGCCCCAGCATTTT. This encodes CASAGGGQPQHF.

CDR3 protein: CASSQPPRPNTEAFF. CDR3 DNA sequence: TGTGCCAGTAGTCAACCCCCCAGACCGAACACTGAAGCTTTCTTT. J is TRBJ1-1 and V is TRBV19; no clear D. This CDR3 has 15 residues. V was pared by 5 bases and J by 1 base, with 14 bases between. Per the germline V gene, CDR1 is LNHDA and CDR2 is SQIVND (reference sequence).

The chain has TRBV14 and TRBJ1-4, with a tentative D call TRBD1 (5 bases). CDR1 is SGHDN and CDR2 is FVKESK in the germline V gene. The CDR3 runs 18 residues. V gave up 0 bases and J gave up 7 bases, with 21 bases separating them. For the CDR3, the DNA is TGTGCCAGCAGCCAAGATTTAGTATGGACGGGGCGCCGTGAAAAACTGTTTTTT. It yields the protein CASSQDLVWTGRREKLFF.

The CDR3 region is CASSYSTGDTEAFF. DNA of the CDR3: TGTGCCAGCAGTTACTCCACAGGGGACACTGAAGCTTTCTTT. The V and J genes are TRBV6-2 or TRBV6-3 and TRBJ1-1; the match to TRBD1 covers 7 bases. This CDR3 region has 14 residues. The V segment lost 0 bases and the J segment 3 bases; nucleotides outside the gene matches: 1. Germline lookup yields CDR1 MNHEY and CDR2 SVGEGT.

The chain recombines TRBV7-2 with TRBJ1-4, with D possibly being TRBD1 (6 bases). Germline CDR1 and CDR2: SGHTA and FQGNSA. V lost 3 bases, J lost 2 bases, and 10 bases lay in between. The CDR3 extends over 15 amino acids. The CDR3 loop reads CASSLERGTNEKLFF. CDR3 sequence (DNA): TGTGCCAGCAGCTTGGAGAGGGGGACTAATGAAAAACTGTTTTTT. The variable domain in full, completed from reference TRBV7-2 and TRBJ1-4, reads GAGVSQSPSNKVTEKGKDVELRCDPISGHTALYWYRQSLGQGLEFLIYFQGNSAPDKSGLPSDRFSAERTGGSVSTLTIQRTQQEDSAVYLCASSLERGTNEKLFFGSGTQLSVL.

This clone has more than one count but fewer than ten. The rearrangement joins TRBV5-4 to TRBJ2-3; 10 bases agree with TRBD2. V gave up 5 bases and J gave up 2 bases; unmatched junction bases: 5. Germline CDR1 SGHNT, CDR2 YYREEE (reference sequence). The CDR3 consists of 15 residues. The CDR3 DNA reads TGTGCCAGCAGGGCGGGACTAGCGACCACAGATACGCAGTATTTT. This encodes CASRAGLATTDTQYF.

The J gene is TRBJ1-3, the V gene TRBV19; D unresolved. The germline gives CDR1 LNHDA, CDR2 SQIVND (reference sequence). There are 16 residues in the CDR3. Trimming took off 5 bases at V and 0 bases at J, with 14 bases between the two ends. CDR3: CASSLPTGYSGNTIYF. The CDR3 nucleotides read TGTGCCAGTAGTCTTCCGACCGGATACTCTGGAAACACCATATATTTT.

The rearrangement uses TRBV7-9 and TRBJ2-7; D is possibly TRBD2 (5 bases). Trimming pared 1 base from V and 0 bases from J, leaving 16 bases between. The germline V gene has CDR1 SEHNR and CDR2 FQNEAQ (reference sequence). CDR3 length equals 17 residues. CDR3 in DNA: TGTGCCAGCAGCTTAGGACCCACTAGAGGCGGCTCCTACGAGCAGTACTTC. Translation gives CASSLGPTRGGSYEQYF.

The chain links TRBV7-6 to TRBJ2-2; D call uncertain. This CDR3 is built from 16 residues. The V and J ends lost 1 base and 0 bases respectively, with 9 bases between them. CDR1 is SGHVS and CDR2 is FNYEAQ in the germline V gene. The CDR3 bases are TGTGCCAGCAGCTTAGAGTCGGGCTCGAACACCGGGGAGCTGTTTTTT. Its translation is CASSLESGSNTGELFF.

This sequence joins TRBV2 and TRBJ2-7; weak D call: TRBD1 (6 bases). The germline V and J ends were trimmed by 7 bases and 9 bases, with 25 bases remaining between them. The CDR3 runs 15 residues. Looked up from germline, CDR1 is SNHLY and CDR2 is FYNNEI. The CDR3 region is CASTTPETGSIVQYF. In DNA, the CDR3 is TGTGCCAGCACAACGCCCGAAACAGGGAGTATAGTGCAGTACTTC.

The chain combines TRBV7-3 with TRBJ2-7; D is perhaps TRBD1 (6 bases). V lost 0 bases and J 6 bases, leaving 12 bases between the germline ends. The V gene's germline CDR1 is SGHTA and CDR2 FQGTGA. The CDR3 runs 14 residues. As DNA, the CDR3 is TGTGCCAGCAGCTTAACTCAGGGGCCGGGCGAGCAGTACTTC. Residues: CASSLTQGPGEQYF.

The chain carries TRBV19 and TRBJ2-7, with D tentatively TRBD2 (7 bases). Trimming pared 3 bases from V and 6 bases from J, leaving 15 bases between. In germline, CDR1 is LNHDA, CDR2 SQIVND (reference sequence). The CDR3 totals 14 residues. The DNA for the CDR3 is TGTGCCAGTAGTATGGGTTTCGGGGGGCTCGAGCAGTACTTC. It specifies CASSMGFGGLEQYF.

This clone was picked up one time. Written as DNA, the CDR3 is TGTGCCAGCAGCCCGACGTATGGGGGGGCCTACGAGCAGTACTTC. Translating gives CASSPTYGGAYEQYF. V and J are TRBV11-2 and TRBJ2-7, with 7 bases matching TRBD2. V shed 5 bases and J 2 bases; nucleotides not matched to a gene: 9. CDR3 length: 15 amino acids. CDR1 is SGHAT and CDR2 is FQNNGV in the germline V gene.

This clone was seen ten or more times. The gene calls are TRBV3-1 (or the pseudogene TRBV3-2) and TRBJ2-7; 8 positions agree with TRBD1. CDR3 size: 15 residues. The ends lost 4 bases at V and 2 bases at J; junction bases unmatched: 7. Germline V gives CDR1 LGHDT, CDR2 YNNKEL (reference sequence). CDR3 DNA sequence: TGTGCCAGCAGCCGCGGCGGACAGGGAACCTACGAGCAGTACTTC. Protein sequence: CASSRGGQGTYEQYF.

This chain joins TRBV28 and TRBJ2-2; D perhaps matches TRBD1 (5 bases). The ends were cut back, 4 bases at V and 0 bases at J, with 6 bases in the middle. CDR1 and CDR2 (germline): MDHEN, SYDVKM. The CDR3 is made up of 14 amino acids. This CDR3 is CASSWGSNTGELFF. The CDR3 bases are TGTGCCAGCAGTTGGGGCTCGAACACCGGGGAGCTGTTTTTT.

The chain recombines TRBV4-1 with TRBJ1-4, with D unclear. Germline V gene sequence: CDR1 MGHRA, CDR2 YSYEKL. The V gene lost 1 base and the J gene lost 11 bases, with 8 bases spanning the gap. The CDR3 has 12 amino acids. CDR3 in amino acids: CASSQGLGKLFF. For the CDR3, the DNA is TGCGCCAGCAGCCAAGGACTGGGGAAACTGTTTTTT.

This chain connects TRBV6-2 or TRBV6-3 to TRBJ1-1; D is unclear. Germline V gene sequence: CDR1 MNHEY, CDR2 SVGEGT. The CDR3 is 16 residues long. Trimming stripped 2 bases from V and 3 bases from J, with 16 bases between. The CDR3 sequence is CASSYQSPGRDTEAFF. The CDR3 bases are TGTGCCAGCAGTTACCAAAGCCCGGGTCGGGACACTGAAGCTTTCTTT.